The rows below give T cell receptor beta chains drawn from one sample of a study of cytomegalovirus exposure and HLA in healthy donors. TCRdb's copy holds only in-frame clones and misses some; the assay was immunoSEQ multiplex PCR. The data hold 160,000 or so clones, with roughly 83% observed a single time. Sequencing was performed on PBMCs. The source is a woman aged 18-29 years in good health and CMV-seronegative. Each CDR3 is given with its conserved first and last residue. The D gene is left open where the match is weak. Size values are once, few and many counts, or a class for expanded clones, and some rows have none.

CDR3aa: CASSPRAIPTGRGNTIYF; CDR3nt: TGCGCCAGCAGCCCCAGAGCTATCCCGACAGGGCGGGGAAACACCATATATTTT; d_gene: TRBD1; j_gene: TRBJ1-3; abundance: .; v_gene: TRBV4-1
CDR3aa: CASSFKHTSGNTIYF; CDR3nt: TGTGCCAGCAGTTTTAAACATACCTCTGGAAACACCATATATTTT; d_gene: .; j_gene: TRBJ1-3; abundance: .; v_gene: TRBV2
CDR3aa: CASSPILQGAEAFF; CDR3nt: TGTGCCAGCTCACCAATCCTACAGGGTGCTGAAGCTTTCTTT; d_gene: .; j_gene: TRBJ1-1; abundance: .; v_gene: TRBV18
CDR3aa: CASSPGRDRVLGTEAFF; CDR3nt: TGTGCCAGCTCACCAGGCAGGGATCGAGTTTTGGGCACTGAAGCTTTCTTT; d_gene: .; j_gene: TRBJ1-1; abundance: few; v_gene: TRBV18
CDR3aa: CASSYRDRDIVGYGYTF; CDR3nt: TGTGCCAGTAGTTACCGGGACAGGGACATTGTTGGCTATGGCTACACCTTC; d_gene: TRBD1; j_gene: TRBJ1-2; abundance: .; v_gene: TRBV19
CDR3aa: CAWSERGPVDREYF; CDR3nt: TGTGCCTGGAGTGAAAGGGGGCCCGTCGACAGGGAGTACTTC; d_gene: TRBD1; j_gene: TRBJ2-7; abundance: .; v_gene: TRBV30
CDR3aa: CASTQGAYNSPLHF; CDR3nt: TGTGCCAGCACCCAGGGGGCCTATAATTCACCCCTCCACTTT; d_gene: TRBD1; j_gene: TRBJ1-6; abundance: .; v_gene: TRBV25-1
CDR3aa: CASRFFSVDFSGNTIYF; CDR3nt: TGTGCAAGTCGCTTTTTTTCGGTAGACTTCTCTGGAAACACCATATATTTT; d_gene: .; j_gene: TRBJ1-3; abundance: .; v_gene: TRBV12-2
CDR3aa: CASSLAGAGPGYTF; CDR3nt: TGTGCCAGCAGCTTGGCAGGGGCTGGGCCTGGCTACACCTTC; d_gene: .; j_gene: TRBJ1-2; abundance: .; v_gene: TRBV5-4
CDR3aa: CSVGPVDSGGLFSYNEQFF; CDR3nt: TGCAGCGTGGGACCGGTCGATAGCGGGGGACTTTTCTCCTACAATGAGCAGTTCTTC; d_gene: TRBD2; j_gene: TRBJ2-1; abundance: .; v_gene: TRBV29-1
CDR3aa: CASSLGNYEQYF; CDR3nt: TGTGCCAGTTCCCTCGGTAACTACGAGCAGTACTTC; d_gene: .; j_gene: TRBJ2-7; abundance: .; v_gene: TRBV28
CDR3aa: CASTDHAGGNQPQHF; CDR3nt: TGTGCCAGCACCGACCACGCAGGGGGCAATCAGCCCCAGCATTTT; d_gene: .; j_gene: TRBJ1-5; abundance: .; v_gene: TRBV6-1
CDR3aa: CASSLFSVSGNTIYF; CDR3nt: TGTGCCAGCAGCTTATTCTCAGTCTCTGGAAACACCATATATTTT; d_gene: .; j_gene: TRBJ1-3; abundance: .; v_gene: TRBV11-3
CDR3aa: CASSLWGDAYEQYF; CDR3nt: TGCGCCAGCAGCTTGTGGGGGGATGCCTACGAGCAGTACTTC; d_gene: .; j_gene: TRBJ2-7; abundance: once; v_gene: TRBV5-1
CDR3aa: CASSESGGIYEQYF; CDR3nt: TGCGCCAGCAGTGAGTCAGGGGGAATCTACGAGCAGTACTTC; d_gene: .; j_gene: TRBJ2-7; abundance: .; v_gene: TRBV10-2
CDR3aa: CASSPEAKNIQYF; CDR3nt: TGTGCCAGCAGCCCCGAGGCCAAAAACATTCAGTACTTC; d_gene: .; j_gene: TRBJ2-4; abundance: .; v_gene: TRBV2
CDR3aa: CSATGGYGYTF; CDR3nt: TGCAGTGCTACCGGGGGCTATGGCTACACCTTC; d_gene: .; j_gene: TRBJ1-2; abundance: .; v_gene: TRBV20-1
CDR3aa: CASSQPGTIHEQYF; CDR3nt: TGTGCCAGCAGCCAACCCGGGACTATCCACGAGCAGTACTTC; d_gene: TRBD2; j_gene: TRBJ2-7; abundance: few; v_gene: TRBV4-2